This TCR beta chain was sequenced during a study of molecular identifiers for immune sequencing clone quantification (dated by TCRdb to 2017 to 2018). A note on the overall study: In a replicate experiment, RNA from roughly 18,000 or 92,000 naive CD8 T cells was split into five aliquots, four of which were sequenced. CD8 T cells were used in a methods study to benchmark molecular-identifier clustering-based TCR repertoire sequencing (MIDCIRS) and TCR RNA copy counting. Broad study findings and their caveats: In CMV-specific effector cells, over 99% of molecules were held by clones above 20 RNA copies, whereas under 1% of molecules were held by such clones in naive cells. Without barcode sub-clustering, chimeric consensus sequences inflated TCR diversity; chimeras reached as high as 47%. Even against a background of 850,000 to 1,000,000 naive CD8 T cells, spiked-in Jurkat TCR RNA amounting to a single cell's worth was reported to be detectable. The sizes of highly expanded clones could end up underestimated when identical TCR molecules share a barcode. Around 2.9 recovered TCR RNA copies per cell were obtained by modeling, versus around 10 by digital PCR, implying a capture efficiency of 30% to 35%. Spiked-in Jurkat TCR RNA (about ten copies' worth), which is not part of the donor repertoire, was contained in the naive libraries.

The library was produced with PCR. Sequencing was carried out with an Illumina HiSeq 4000. Bulk TCR libraries were prepared as previously described, using TCR primers listed in Table S5. Purification of total RNA was performed with the Qiagen AllPrep DNA/RNA kit. Reads from multiple sequencing runs of the same library were pooled before analysis. The authors' pipeline ran thus. Reads were retained only if their TCR constant sequence matched exactly, and those retained reads were trimmed to 150 nt and grouped according to their 12-nt molecular barcodes. Reads inside each barcode group were sub-clustered using a 15% Levenshtein threshold, and a quality-weighted consensus sequence was constructed for each RNA molecule. Non-functional sequences were removed, as were lower-count sequences one edit away from another. Based on fitting two negative binomial distributions, any barcode sub-cluster with under 20% of the maximum read count was discarded. TCRdb handled the public reads itself, with Q25 trimming in fastp and clone calling in MiXCR, and kept productive beta chains. Each entry is one CDR3 protein sequence, shown with its most common DNA and genes. The V and J calls and clone size are TCRdb's, not the authors'. This sample gives 250,000 to 350,000 distinct CDR3 sequences in total; over 20% of them show up just once. Clones ranked in the top ten supply approximately 0.84% of the sample.

This clonotype was observed many times. There is no known antigen for this receptor. Base qualities are not recorded, but no much larger clone differs from it by a single base. Naive CD8 T cell libraries were made from roughly 20,000 to 1,000,000 sorted cells using 10%, 30% or 50% of purified RNA. Naive CD8 T cells, defined as CD8+CD4-CCR7+CD45RA+, were FACS-sorted into RLT Plus buffer on a BD FACSAria II. To test detection sensitivity, Jurkat RNA equal to approximately 10 TCR copies was added to samples of about 20,000-1,000,000 naive CD8 T cells. Enrichment of CD8 T cells was performed with RosetteSep CD8+ T Cell Enrichment Cocktail and Ficoll-Paque, after which ACK red cell lysis was carried out. V has 5 bases trimmed and J has 8 bases trimmed; junction bases matching no gene number 9. CDR1 and CDR2 are read off the germline V gene (reference sequence) as SEHNR and FQNEAQ. From its cysteine to its phenylalanine, the CDR3 spans 15 amino acids. Of the read, only the CDR3 DNA is kept; its 45 bases are in frame from base 1.

Sequencing input: naive CD8+ T cells from blood, with Jurkat cell RNA spiked in. What this sample's cell subset or site label stands for: FACS-sorted CD8+CD4-CCR7+CD45RA+ naive T cells. This receptor was obtained from a human donor in good health. Some libraries in this study had Jurkat cell RNA spiked in. Here the chain combines TRBV7-9 and TRBJ1-4, with TRBD1 identical over 9 junction bases. Here is the DNA: TGTGCCAGCAGCCTACCGGGACAGGGCTACGAAAAACTGTTTTTT. Protein translation: CASSLPGQGYEKLFF.